This T cell receptor (beta chain) was sequenced in a study of identical twins. Study-level results: Out-of-frame beta chain sequences displayed weaker excess sharing between twins. It was out-of-frame TCR alpha sharing in monozygotic twins that models underestimated. Instead of following the same donors, the conclusions were based on cross-sectional statistical analysis.

This CDR3 contains 16 residues. Germline V lookup: CDR1 SEHNR, CDR2 FQNEAQ (reference sequence). Losses at the gene ends were 3 bases for V and 0 bases for J; bases not matched to a gene: 7. TCRdb re-called the 5' RACE reads through MiXCR, storing one row per CDR3 protein. The table lists about 1.7 million distinct CDR3 sequences, around 29% of them singletons. Notes on this clonotype: Its antigen is not identified.

Healthy Caucasians supplied all donations. Sequences were obtained from cord blood. The origin of this receptor is a newborn girl in good health. V is TRBV7-9 and J is TRBJ1-1; the match to TRBD1 covers 7 bases. This CDR3 reads CASSFLDRDMNTEAFF. The CDR3, as DNA: TGTGCCAGCAGCTTTCTCGACAGGGACATGAACACTGAAGCTTTCTTT.